This T cell receptor beta chain was captured in a study of CD8 T cells in Susac syndrome. Germline V gives CDR1 MNHEY, CDR2 SMNVEV (reference sequence). The CDR3 runs to 14 residues. V was cut by 10 bases and J by 2 bases, with 12 bases left in between. The RNA input was roughly 0.45 to 1 ug, and it was reverse transcribed with random hexamers. immunoSEQ multiplex PCR amplified TCR beta CDR3 across 54 Vbeta, 13 Jbeta. TCRdb re-derived calls from the immunoSEQ multiplex PCR reads in MiXCR, one entry per CDR3 protein. The sample has about 150,000 distinct CDR3 sequences; nearly 97% are singletons. The chain is built from TRBV27 and TRBJ2-6; D gene uncertain. This TCR was recovered from a human donor with multiple sclerosis. Sequenced input: CD8+ T cells from PBMCs. CDR3 loop: CATSLFTGANVLTF. Here the CDR3 DNA reads TGTGCCACCAGCCTCTTCACTGGGGCCAACGTCCTGACTTTC.